This is a list of T cell receptor beta chains from one sample in a study of identical twins. Via MiXCR, TCRdb re-called the 5' RACE reads, giving one row per CDR3 protein. The data hold 250,000 to 350,000 distinct CDR3 sequences, with less than 9% observed a single time. These same data were also listed under a study on yellow fever vaccine responses in identical twins.

The specimen was memory (CD45RO+) T cells sorted from blood. These receptors all stem from a woman aged 18-29 years in good health. Each CDR3 is given with its conserved first and last residue. Part of the rows lack a size; the others show once, few, many or a class for expanded clones.

TRBV13 | NA | CASSPGGRGLSYNEQFF
TRBV20-1 | NA | CSAPGGGWVQETQYF
TRBV12-3/TRBV12-4 | few | CASSLGGDPPLHF
TRBV2 | NA | CASSDEGNTEAFF
TRBV14 | NA | CASSQLAIHNEQFF
TRBV5-1 | many | CASSLGLAGQGEQFF
TRBV11-2 | many | CASSLGGGSGYNEQFF
TRBV11-2 | NA | CASSFLDRARPGETQYF
TRBV20-1 | few | CSARDIFSGTYNEQFF
TRBV20-1 | many | CSARGQGNTIYF
TRBV25-1 | many | CASSALGGSTDTQYF
TRBV24-1 | many | CATSESRGTEAFF
TRBV7-8 | many | CASTQNQGSAEAFF
TRBV29-1 | many | CSARSGASSYNEQFF
TRBV29-1 | many | CSVGVKGLAGAYNEQFF
TRBV5-1 | few | CASSSTGGSYNEQFF
TRBV24-1 | many | CATSDGKGRGGYTF
TRBV2 | many | CASSLGKANYGYTF